These 9 T cell receptor beta chains came from one sample sequenced in a study of T cell responses to AZD1222 COVID-19 vaccine. Only in-frame clones appear in the TCRdb table, and some are missing; sequencing was by immunoSEQ multiplex PCR. The data contain fewer than 200,000 clones, just over 90% of them singletons. The sequencing here drew on peripheral blood, taken 28 days after the second AZD1222 dose. Every receptor here comes from an adult who received the AZD1222 COVID-19 vaccine.

This sequence joins TRBV15 and TRBJ1-2, with 12 bases that match TRBD1. Germline CDR1 LNHNV, CDR2 YYDKDF (reference sequence). The CDR3 is 16 amino acids. V trimming: 5 bases; J trimming: 5 bases; junction bases outside the gene matches: 9. The CDR3 loop reads CATSGTGGKGGYGYTF. Here the CDR3 DNA reads TGTGCCACCAGCGGGACAGGGGGCAAGGGGGGATATGGCTACACCTTC.

This clone was recorded only once. The rearrangement uses TRBV5-5 and TRBJ2-2; D unresolved. Germline CDR1 reads SGHKS; CDR2 reads YYEKEE (reference sequence). The CDR3 covers 15 residues. The V and J ends lost 10 bases and 5 bases respectively, with 21 bases between them. CDR3 in amino acids: CAGSRTGYLTGELFF. The CDR3 DNA is TGTGCCGGTTCACGGACCGGCTATTTGACCGGGGAGCTGTTTTTT.

The chain carries TRBV5-1 and TRBJ1-1; perhaps TRBD1 as D (5 bases). CDR1 and CDR2 (germline): SGHRS, YFSETQ. The V and J ends lost 0 bases and 1 base respectively, with 13 bases between them. This CDR3 is built from 16 residues. CDR3 region: CASSLGSGGGNTEAFF. CDR3 DNA: TGCGCCAGCAGCTTGGGGTCTGGGGGTGGGAACACTGAAGCTTTCTTT.

This chain uses TRBV6-1 with TRBJ2-7; D uncertain. The V end was cut by 2 bases, the J end by 2 bases, with 7 bases between. The CDR3 sequence is 13 residues long. CDR1 MNHNS and CDR2 SASEGT come from the germline V gene. For the CDR3, the DNA is TGTGCCAGCAGTGAAACACCGCCCTACGAGCAGTACTTC. Its protein is CASSETPPYEQYF.

This sequence joins TRBV10-1 and TRBJ1-4; weak D call: TRBD1 (6 bases). V was clipped by 3 bases and J by 2 bases, with 16 bases between them. Germline V gene data show CDR1 as WNHNN and CDR2 as SYGVQD (reference sequence). The CDR3 has 17 amino acids. In DNA, the CDR3 is TGCGCCAGCAGTGAAGCGGAAAGGGGGGAGACTAATGAAAAACTGTTTTTT. Protein sequence: CASSEAERGETNEKLFF.

A single count supports this clone. The chain recombines TRBV10-3 with TRBJ2-7; 9 bases line up with TRBD2. The germline CDR1 and CDR2 sequences are ENHRY and SYGVKD. The V segment lost 4 bases and the J segment 2 bases; nucleotides outside the gene matches: 6. The CDR3 has 15 amino acids. The chain's CDR3 is CAISAQTSGPYEQYF. Written as DNA, the CDR3 is TGTGCCATCAGTGCTCAGACTAGCGGACCCTACGAGCAGTACTTC.

This clone has a single count. This rearrangement joins TRBV19 to TRBJ1-2, with D unresolved. CDR3 size: 14 residues. Trimming pared 5 bases from V and 4 bases from J, leaving 14 bases between. Germline CDR1 is LNHDA and CDR2 is SQIVND (reference sequence). CDR3 residues: CASSASGKGYGYTF. The CDR3 DNA reads TGTGCCAGTAGTGCCTCGGGAAAGGGCTATGGCTACACCTTC.

V and J are TRBV29-1 and TRBJ1-1; D is undetermined. The CDR3 extends over 11 amino acids. CDR1 and CDR2 (germline): SQVTM, ANQGSEA. V gave up 5 bases and J gave up 7 bases, with 11 bases separating them. CDR3 amino acids: CSVTLPGEAFF. The CDR3 region has the DNA TGCAGCGTTACATTACCCGGTGAAGCTTTCTTT.

V and J are TRBV5-5 and TRBJ2-3; 7 bases agree with TRBD2. After removal of 0 bases from V and 2 bases from J, the junction contained 12 bases not matched to a gene. The germline V gene encodes CDR1 SGHKS and CDR2 YYEKEE (reference sequence). The CDR3 sequence is 18 residues long. The CDR3 coding sequence is TGTGCCAGCAGCTTGGTGTTTAATGGGGGAGGGCCCACAGATACGCAGTATTTT. Residues: CASSLVFNGGGPTDTQYF. Variable domain in full (rest from reference TRBV5-5 and TRBJ2-3): DAGVTQSPTHLIKTRGQQVTLRCSPISGHKSVSWYQQVLGQGPQFIFQYYEKEERGRGNFPDRFSARQFPNYSSELNVNALLLGDSALYLCASSLVFNGGGPTDTQYFGPGTRLTVL.